What follows are 5 T cell receptor delta chains derived from one specimen sequenced in a study of γδ T cells in repeated Plasmodium falciparum infection (dated by TCRdb to about 2021). Vgamma9/Vdelta2+ and Vdelta2-negative gammadelta T cell populations were flow-sorted from peripheral blood mononuclear cells for bulk TCR repertoire analysis. The library was prepared using multiplex PCR. These reads were obtained on an Illumina MiSeq. TCRdb called clones afresh from the public reads with CATT; identical DNA rows were later merged. Across this sample there are over 45,000 delta-chain clones, with about 1.6% seen only once. The ten largest clones add up to roughly 8.6% of the sample. Sequencing was carried out using gamma-delta T cells from blood. Receptor source: a pool of human donors (malaria-infected and uninfected, not separated).

By share, this clone ranks as medium-sized (0.01 to 0.1%). The J gene is TRDJ1, the V gene TRDV1; 10 nucleotides line up with TRDD3. The CDR3 length is 20 residues. J was trimmed by 2 bases and V by 2 bases; bases with no gene match: 17. Germline values: CDR1 TSWWSYY, CDR2 QGS. CDR3 loop: CALGETAFLGGYLGTDKLIF. The CDR3 coding sequence is TGTGCTCTTGGGGAAACTGCGTTCCTTGGGGGATACCTCGGTACCGATAAACTCATCTTT.

There are a few counts of this clone. The chain links TRDV2 to TRDJ1; 10 bases align to TRDD3. TCRdb carries no J gene annotation; the J gene was assigned here by matching the DNA with germline. Germline CDR1 GEAIGNYY, CDR2 EKD. Trimming at V came to 3 bases and at J to 1 base, leaving 25 bases not matched to a gene. This CDR3 comprises 22 residues. CDR3 in DNA: TGTGCCTGTGACCCCCTTCCTGGCTGGGGGATAGACACAGGGCTGCGCACCGATAAACTCATCTTT. Amino acid sequence: CACDPLPGWGIDTGLRTDKLIF.

This clone was counted ten times or more. The mismatch at residue 16 between this DNA's translation and the TCRdb protein of a much larger clone likely reflects a read error; the protein shown is translated from the DNA. The V gene is TRDV1; the J gene was not called; the DNA was not used to check the table's D call, TRDD3. Germline lookup yields CDR1 TSWWSYY and CDR2 QGS. The CDR3 is 17 residues long. This CDR3 reads CALGDVPGGLYTDKLTF. The CDR3 DNA follows: TGTGCTCTTGGGGACGTCCCTGGGGGTTTGTACACCGATAAACTCACCTTT.

The table lists this clone with a few counts. The protein that TCRdb holds for this DNA derives from a much larger clone and differs from the translated DNA at residue 9, which likely indicates a read error; the protein shown here is translated from the DNA. V gene assignment gives TRDV1, but the J gene was left uncalled; the DNA was not used to check the table's D call, TRDD3. Germline CDR1 reads TSWWSYY; CDR2 reads QGS. The CDR3 length is 24 residues. Here the CDR3 reads CALGECPLPFSRSTLLGDKYKLIF. The CDR3 nucleotides are TGTGCTCTTGGGGAATGCCCCCTACCTTTCTCTAGGTCCACGTTACTGGGGGATAAATATAAACTCATTTTT.

This clone has more than one count but fewer than ten. This DNA's translation and the protein TCRdb lists, from a much larger clone, do not match at residue 12, likely due to a read error; the protein shown is translated from the DNA. This rearrangement joins TRDV1 to TRDJ1, with a tentative D call TRDD2 (6 bases). The J gene, missing from TCRdb, was assigned here through DNA to germline matching. Germline V CDR1 and CDR2: TSWWSYY, QGS. The CDR3 totals 20 residues. The V and J ends lost 2 bases and 7 bases respectively, with 32 bases between them. This chain's CDR3 is CALGESTFPLPRLYCCKLIF. The CDR3 nucleotides read TGTGCTCTTGGGGAATCTACCTTTCCCCTTCCACGGTTGTACTGCTGTAAACTCATCTTT.